The T cell receptor (beta chain) described here comes from a study of shared clonotypes between healthy human individuals. Clones were sequenced by immunoSEQ multiplex PCR, and TCRdb holds only the in-frame ones, with some missing. The sample contains about 960,000 clones, approximately 80% of which appear only once. CDR3 length: 16 residues. Germline V gene sequence: CDR1 LNHDA, CDR2 SQIVND (reference sequence). J lost 2 bases, V lost 5 bases, and 7 bases had no gene match. The receptor was isolated from a man aged 18-30 years in good health. The chain couples TRBV19 to TRBJ1-5; 9 nucleotides agree with TRBD1. Input material: memory CD4+ T cells sorted from blood. The subset is: CD45RA-negative fraction. The CDR3 DNA reads as TGTGCCAGTAGTTCACCCCGGGACAGGGGCAATCAGCCCCAGCATTTT. This translates into CASSSPRDRGNQPQHF.